The 22 T cell receptor beta chains listed next were all sequenced from one sample in a study of cytomegalovirus exposure and HLA in healthy donors (dated by TCRdb to about 2017). The library was obtained by the immunoSEQ multiplex PCR assay. For the multiplex PCR, a mixture combining 60 forward primers for TCR Vbeta segments and 13 reverse primers for TCR Jbeta segments was used. TCRdb holds this immuneACCESS table with in-frame rearrangements only. Some clones are missing; in checked studies, unresolved V genes explain under half, and the rest has no known cause. This sample holds about 120,000 clones; around 80% were observed only once. In total, the top ten clones hold about 3.5% of the sample. Sequenced input: PBMCs. The receptors shown here come from a young man in good health and CMV-seronegative.

This clone rates as medium-sized (0.01 to 0.1%). This sequence joins TRBV5-5 and TRBJ1-4; no clear D. Germline CDR1 reads SGHKS; CDR2 reads YYEKEE (reference sequence). The V gene lost 2 bases and the J gene lost 0 bases, with 14 bases spanning the gap. The CDR3 spans 17 residues. CDR3 sequence (DNA): TGTGCCAGCAGCTTTGGGCACTCAAGTGCAACTAATGAAAAACTGTTTTTT. It translates to CASSFGHSSATNEKLFF. Complete variable domain (other parts from reference TRBV5-5 and TRBJ1-4): DAGVTQSPTHLIKTRGQQVTLRCSPISGHKSVSWYQQVLGQGPQFIFQYYEKEERGRGNFPDRFSARQFPNYSSELNVNALLLGDSALYLCASSFGHSSATNEKLFFGSGTQLSVL.

The J gene is TRBJ2-1, the V gene TRBV6-6; D unclear. CDR1 MNHNY and CDR2 SVGAGI come from the germline V gene (reference sequence). This CDR3 spans 15 amino acids. Trimming took off 7 bases at V and 8 bases at J, with 21 bases between the two ends. Here the CDR3 DNA reads TGTGCCAGCAAACCAGGTCCATCCTTTAACGATGAGCAGTTCTTC. This encodes CASKPGPSFNDEQFF.

V usage is TRBV7-2 and J usage is TRBJ2-7, with D tentatively TRBD1 (5 bases). This CDR3 comprises 14 residues. V gave up 2 bases and J gave up 0 bases, with 8 bases separating them. Germline V CDR1 and CDR2: SGHTA, FQGNSA. CDR3 sequence: CASSLKGLSYEQYF. For the CDR3, the DNA is TGTGCCAGCAGCTTAAAGGGGCTCTCCTACGAGCAGTACTTC.

The chain employs TRBV29-1 and TRBJ1-1, with 7 nucleotides matching TRBD1. Per the germline V gene, CDR1 is SQVTM and CDR2 is ANQGSEA. The J segment lost 10 bases and the V segment lost 5 bases, leaving 13 bases of the junction unmatched. The CDR3 length is 13 residues. The CDR3 region is CSVLGTASLGAFF. CDR3 in DNA: TGCAGCGTTCTCGGGACAGCCTCCTTAGGAGCTTTCTTT.

The J gene is TRBJ2-3, the V gene TRBV28, with 9 nucleotides matching TRBD1. CDR1 is MDHEN and CDR2 is SYDVKM in the germline V gene. With 7 bases clipped from V and 4 bases from J, the junction kept 12 bases outside the gene matches. The CDR3 consists of 16 residues. The CDR3 loop is CASTLGQGNGADTQYF. CDR3 sequence (DNA): TGTGCCAGCACCCTGGGACAGGGCAATGGGGCAGATACGCAGTATTTT.

The chain employs TRBV11-2 and TRBJ2-5; tentatively, D is TRBD2 (6 bases). The CDR3 consists of 12 residues. V lost 4 bases and J 10 bases, leaving 13 bases between the germline ends. Germline V gene lookup returns CDR1 SGHAT and CDR2 FQNNGV. The CDR3 region is CASSSRDSFQYF. As DNA, the CDR3 is TGTGCCAGCAGCTCCCGGGACTCCTTCCAGTACTTC.

In this sample, this clone turned up a few times. The chain carries TRBV9 and TRBJ1-2; maybe TRBD1 (5 bases). CDR1 is SGDLS and CDR2 is YYNGEE in the germline V gene. V was trimmed by 1 base and J by 8 bases, leaving 15 bases between them. The CDR3 covers 14 residues. The DNA of the CDR3 is TGTGCCAGCAGCGTACGGGACTTATCGGCCGGCTACACCTTC. It is translated as CASSVRDLSAGYTF.

The gene calls are TRBV4-3 and TRBJ1-2; TRBD1 is a possible D gene (5 bases). The germline gives CDR1 LGHNA, CDR2 YSLEER. Trimming cost V 0 bases and J 7 bases, with 15 bases left between them. The CDR3 loop spans 15 amino acids. The CDR3 sequence is CASSQDARENRGYTF. The CDR3 nucleotides are TGCGCCAGCAGCCAAGATGCCAGGGAAAATCGTGGCTACACCTTC.

The V gene is TRBV7-2, the J gene TRBJ2-1; no definite D call. The CDR3 contains 14 residues. CDR1 SGHTA and CDR2 FQGNSA come from the germline V gene. V shed 2 bases and J shed 6 bases, with 11 bases lying between them. As DNA, the CDR3 is TGTGCCAGCAGCTTAAGTAGTTCGAGCAATGAGCAGTTCTTC. It yields the protein CASSLSSSSNEQFF. Variable domain in full (rest from reference TRBV7-2 and TRBJ2-1): GAGVSQSPSNKVTEKGKDVELRCDPISGHTALYWYRQSLGQGLEFLIYFQGNSAPDKSGLPSDRFSAERTGGSVSTLTIQRTQQEDSAVYLCASSLSSSSNEQFFGPGTRLTVL.

This chain connects TRBV7-2 to TRBJ1-5, with TRBD1 identical over 8 bases. Germline CDR1 SGHTA, CDR2 FQGNSA. V shed 2 bases and J 2 bases; nucleotides not matched to a gene: 5. The CDR3 has 16 residues. CDR3 coding DNA: TGTGCCAGCAGCTTACAGACAGGGGTTGGCAATCAGCCCCAGCATTTT. Translated, it gives CASSLQTGVGNQPQHF.

This clone appeared once. The chain links TRBV25-1 to TRBJ2-5, with 9 bases fitting TRBD2. This CDR3 spans 16 amino acids. The trim removed 0 bases at V and 1 base at J, leaving 3 bases unmatched. Germline V gene sequence: CDR1 MGHDK, CDR2 SYGVNS. The CDR3 loop reads CASSEYRGRVQETQYF. In DNA form, the CDR3 reads TGTGCCAGCAGTGAATATCGCGGGAGGGTCCAAGAGACCCAGTACTTC.

This clone was counted between two and nine times. The genes are TRBV10-1 and TRBJ2-7, with a weak D call TRBD2 (5 bases). V lost 5 bases, J lost 5 bases, and 10 bases lay in between. Germline-derived CDR1 and CDR2 are WNHNN and SYGVQD (reference sequence). The CDR3 loop spans 12 amino acids. The CDR3 sequence: CASSTRLNEQYF. CDR3 DNA: TGCGCCAGCAGTACTAGGTTGAACGAGCAGTACTTC.

The chain combines TRBV2 with TRBJ2-6, with a tentative D call TRBD1 (6 bases). Trimming pared 6 bases from V and 4 bases from J, leaving 16 bases between. The CDR3 has 16 residues. Germline lookup yields CDR1 SNHLY and CDR2 FYNNEI. CDR3 sequence reads: CASRDSRRLGANVLTF. The CDR3 nucleotides read TGTGCCAGCAGGGACAGCCGGCGATTAGGGGCCAACGTCCTGACTTTC.

This CDR3 is CASGFATGGSGNTIYF. CDR3 in DNA: TGTGCTAGTGGTTTTGCTACCGGGGGCTCTGGAAACACCATATATTTT. The chain has TRBV12-5 and TRBJ1-3; possible D gene TRBD1, 5 bases. V was trimmed by 3 bases and J by 0 bases, leaving 12 bases between them. CDR3 length: 16 residues. Germline CDR1 LGHNT, CDR2 FRNRAP.

V and J are TRBV19 and TRBJ1-2; the D is unclear. Between the trimmed V and J ends, which lost 6 bases and 2 bases, there was a span of 7 bases. Germline V CDR1 and CDR2: LNHDA, SQIVND (reference sequence). The length of the CDR3 is 12 residues. The CDR3 region has the DNA TGTGCCAGTAGGGAGGCGAACTATGGCTACACCTTC. Its protein is CASREANYGYTF.

The chain has TRBV9 and TRBJ2-2; TRBD1 matches at 7 bases. The V gene end was trimmed by 3 bases and the J gene end by 4 bases; junction bases not matched to a gene: 0. CDR1 and CDR2 (germline): SGDLS, YYNGEE. The CDR3 totals 13 residues. Here the CDR3 reads CASSGQGTGELFF. In DNA form, the CDR3 reads TGTGCCAGCAGCGGACAGGGCACCGGGGAGCTGTTTTTT.

This clone was counted between two and nine times. The V and J genes are TRBV10-3 and TRBJ1-1; 7 nucleotides agree with TRBD1. The CDR3 is 14 residues long. Germline V gene data show CDR1 as ENHRY and CDR2 as SYGVKD. J gave up 5 bases and V 1 base, and 4 bases lay outside the gene matches. CDR3 nucleotide sequence: TGTGCCATCAGTGAGTTCACAGGGGTGACTGAAGCTTTCTTT. Translation gives CAISEFTGVTEAFF.

The J gene is TRBJ1-4, the V gene TRBV6-6; tentatively, D is TRBD1 (5 bases). V was cut by 6 bases and J by 4 bases, with 15 bases left in between. CDR3 length: 15 amino acids. CDR1 is MNHNY and CDR2 is SVGAGI in the germline V gene (reference sequence). The CDR3 sequence: CASSHRGGGNEKLFF. The CDR3 coding sequence is TGTGCCAGCAGCCACCGGGGGGGTGGTAATGAAAAACTGTTTTTT.

This clone was detected a few times. The CDR3 reads CASSAGPGTGDGYTF. CDR3 coding DNA: TGTGCCAGCAGCGCAGGCCCCGGGACAGGGGACGGCTACACCTTC. The chain employs TRBV5-6 and TRBJ1-2, with TRBD1 matching 10 bases. The germline CDR1 and CDR2 sequences are SGHDT and YYEEEE. J was trimmed by 8 bases and V by 4 bases; bases with no gene match: 11. This CDR3 is 15 amino acids long.

V gene TRBV6-1 combines with J gene TRBJ2-6; 8 nucleotides align to TRBD1. CDR3 length: 15 residues. Trimming removed 8 bases from V and 0 bases from J; junction bases left unmatched: 3. Germline V CDR1 and CDR2: MNHNS, SASEGT. The CDR3 region is CASWTGSSGANVLTF. CDR3 nucleotides: TGTGCCAGCTGGACAGGGAGCTCTGGGGCCAACGTCCTGACTTTC.

The rearrangement links TRBV4-3 to TRBJ2-7; D not resolved. The CDR3 runs 14 residues. The V gene lost 0 bases and the J gene lost 3 bases, with 9 bases spanning the gap. Germline loops: CDR1 LGHNA, CDR2 YSLEER. Written as DNA, the CDR3 is TGCGCCAGCAGCCAAGAACCAGACTTCTACGAGCAGTACTTC. Translation: CASSQEPDFYEQYF.

This CDR3 reads CASSPDGQGGYEQYF. DNA for the CDR3: TGCGCCAGCAGTCCAGACGGACAGGGCGGCTACGAGCAGTACTTC. This sequence joins TRBV5-1 and TRBJ2-7; TRBD1 matches at 8 bases. Germline-derived CDR1 and CDR2 are SGHRS and YFSETQ. The CDR3 is 15 amino acids. The trim removed 5 bases at V and 3 bases at J, leaving 10 bases unmatched.